This T cell receptor beta chain was recovered during a study of brain T cells in children with intractable seizures. Study-level results: Only CDR3 sequence similarity suggested viral specificity, without known HCMV serostatus. Absence of clones before surgery may stem from lower sequencing depth.

A word on this clone: Its target is unknown.

Germline V gene data show CDR1 as KGHDR and CDR2 as SFDVKD. This CDR3 is 14 amino acids long. Trimming cost V 4 bases and J 8 bases; bases outside gene matches: 9. Time point reported: blood from clinic visit 5 months post-surgery; TSC patient then seizure free. Sequencing was limited to surgery cases with top T cell transcript signatures in brain tissue. Pre-surgery treatment included at least one anti-epileptic drug. Only in-frame clones appear in the TCRdb table, and some are missing; sequencing was by immunoSEQ multiplex PCR. This table holds about 340,000 clones, over 90% found once. The sequencing here drew on peripheral blood, taken about 5 months after surgery. The genes are TRBV24-1 and TRBJ1-2; 7 bases match TRBD1. The receptor comes from a boy in the first two years of life with tuberous sclerosis and intractable seizures. DNA for the CDR3: TGTGCCACCAGTGACCCTAGGACAGGAGGCGGCTACACCTTC. Encoded protein: CATSDPRTGGGYTF.